This T cell receptor beta chain is drawn from a study of blood T cell repertoires in COVID-19. For the study at large: Some COVID-19 samples were acute and others convalescent; all came from the United States, Italy and Spain. The analysed material was cDNA or gDNA that came from T cells, B-cell-depleted T cells, or PBMCs.

Enrolment of Seattle patients took place during active infection, and they were followed longitudinally. This clone was recorded a few times. This table comes from immunoSEQ multiplex PCR, and its TCRdb copy is limited to in-frame clones, with some not included. Of roughly 300,000 clones listed, roughly nine tenths are singletons. CDR1 is SGHRS and CDR2 is YFSETQ in the germline V gene. The CDR3 is 15 residues long. Trimming removed 3 bases from V and 3 bases from J, with 14 bases in between. This clonotype was obtained from a woman in her 30s with COVID-19, enrolled during active disease. This chain connects TRBV5-1 to TRBJ2-3, with a tentative D call TRBD1 (6 bases). The source material was peripheral blood. CDR3 DNA: TGCGCCAGCAGCTACGGGAACACAGGGACAGATACGCAGTATTTT. Translated: CASSYGNTGTDTQYF.